The 24 T cell receptor beta chains below all came from one sample that was sequenced in a study of cytomegalovirus exposure and HLA in healthy donors. Here immunoSEQ multiplex PCR was the method, and the copy in TCRdb shows in-frame clones only, minus some. Among more than 80,000 clones listed, around 89% were seen once. Sequencing was performed on PBMCs. These receptor sequences come from a woman aged 18 to 35 in good health and CMV-seropositive.

The chain combines TRBV6-1 with TRBJ2-5; 11 positions match TRBD2. The CDR3 length is 15 residues. V was clipped by 5 bases and J by 2 bases; unmatched bases: 4. Germline V gene sequence: CDR1 MNHNS, CDR2 SASEGT. Here the CDR3 DNA reads TGTGCCAGCAGTATACTAGCGGGGGAGCAAGAGACCCAGTACTTC. This sequence encodes CASSILAGEQETQYF.

This chain connects TRBV7-2 to TRBJ1-1; D unresolved. Trimming pared 4 bases from V and 1 base from J, leaving 7 bases between. Per germline, CDR1 SGHTA and CDR2 FQGNSA. This CDR3 contains 13 residues. CDR3 residues: CASSYPQNTEAFF. DNA of the CDR3: TGTGCCAGCAGCTACCCACAGAACACTGAAGCTTTCTTT.

The CDR3 is CASRRTANGEQFF. CDR3 sequence (DNA): TGTGCCAGCAGGCGGACAGCGAACGGTGAGCAGTTCTTC. The chain uses TRBV2 and TRBJ2-1; possibly TRBD1 for D (6 bases). Trimming cost V 6 bases and J 9 bases, with 15 bases left between them. The CDR3 runs 13 residues. The germline V gene encodes CDR1 SNHLY and CDR2 FYNNEI.

This chain joins TRBV29-1 and TRBJ1-5, with D tentatively TRBD1 (5 bases). Between the trimmed V and J ends, which lost 7 bases and 2 bases, there was a span of 12 bases. The germline gives CDR1 SQVTM, CDR2 ANQGSEA. CDR3 size: 13 residues. This CDR3 reads CSAAGAGNQPQHF. CDR3 DNA: TGCAGCGCGGCTGGGGCCGGCAATCAGCCCCAGCATTTT.

This clone was seen just once. CDR3 loop: CASSLGGVEAFF. CDR3 in DNA: TGCGCCAGCAGCTTGGGCGGGGTTGAAGCTTTCTTT. The chain recombines TRBV5-1 with TRBJ1-1, with unresolved D. V was cut by 0 bases and J by 7 bases, with 7 bases left in between. The CDR3 loop spans 12 amino acids. Germline V gives CDR1 SGHRS, CDR2 YFSETQ.

The chain joins TRBV9 to TRBJ2-7; 7 bases map to TRBD2. The trim removed 0 bases at V and 0 bases at J, leaving 6 bases unmatched. Germline CDR1 and CDR2: SGDLS and YYNGEE. This CDR3 region has 16 residues. DNA for the CDR3: TGTGCCAGCAGCGTAGATGGGGAGGGGCCCTCCTACGAGCAGTACTTC. This gives the protein CASSVDGEGPSYEQYF.

The chain has TRBV18 and TRBJ1-2, with TRBD1 matching over 7 bases. The CDR3 runs 15 residues. J was trimmed by 4 bases and V by 4 bases; bases with no gene match: 9. Germline V gives CDR1 KGHSH, CDR2 LQKENI. For the CDR3, the DNA is TGTGCCAGCTCACAAACGACAGGGCTTTCCTATGGCTACACCTTC. Protein product: CASSQTTGLSYGYTF. The whole variable domain, remainder taken from reference TRBV18 and TRBJ1-2, is NAGVMQNPRHLVRRRGQEARLRCSPMKGHSHVYWYRQLPEEGLKFMVYLQKENIIDESGMPKERFSAEFPKEGPSILRIQQVVRGDSAAYFCASSQTTGLSYGYTFGSGTRLTVV.

V and J are TRBV19 and TRBJ1-2; TRBD1 agrees at 10 bases. Unmatched junction bases numbered 3, after V lost 3 bases and J lost 2 bases. Germline V gene data show CDR1 as LNHDA and CDR2 as SQIVND (reference sequence). This CDR3 contains 15 residues. DNA of the CDR3: TGTGCCAGTAGTATGCCGGGACAGGGGAACTATGGCTACACCTTC. This gives the protein CASSMPGQGNYGYTF.

This clone has just one count. The CDR3 DNA reads as TGTGCCAGCAGTGAATTGGGGGGGGATACGCAGTATTTT. As protein: CASSELGGDTQYF. V is TRBV2 and J is TRBJ2-3; TRBD2 matches at 7 bases. The CDR3 totals 13 residues. Germline CDR1 is SNHLY and CDR2 is FYNNEI. V gave up 2 bases and J gave up 6 bases; unmatched junction bases: 2.

The chain couples TRBV5-4 to TRBJ2-3; 8 bases are a match to TRBD2. Germline V gene data show CDR1 as SGHNT and CDR2 as YYREEE (reference sequence). Unmatched junction bases numbered 10, after V lost 2 bases and J lost 5 bases. The CDR3 is made up of 16 amino acids. The DNA of the CDR3 is TGTGCCAGCAGCTTTAAGAGCGGGGGAGCCAAAGATACGCAGTATTTT. Its protein product is CASSFKSGGAKDTQYF.

The chain is built from TRBV7-9 and TRBJ2-2; D not resolved. This CDR3 spans 14 amino acids. From germline, CDR1 is SEHNR and CDR2 FQNEAQ (reference sequence). Trimming removed 5 bases at V and 0 bases at J, with 7 bases between. The CDR3 reads CASSPLPNTGELFF. The CDR3 region has the DNA TGTGCCAGCAGCCCCCTCCCGAACACCGGGGAGCTGTTTTTT. The whole variable domain, filled in from reference TRBV7-9 and TRBJ2-2, reads DTGVSQNPRHKITKRGQNVTFRCDPISEHNRLYWYRQTLGQGPEFLTYFQNEAQLEKSRLLSDRFSAERPKGSFSTLEIQRTEQGDSAMYLCASSPLPNTGELFFGEGSRLTVL.

The chain couples TRBV21-1 to TRBJ2-7; the tabulated D call, TRBD1, remains unverified against the DNA. TRBV21-1 represents a pseudogene. This CDR3 comprises 15 residues. CDR3 in amino acids: CASSNPDRGCYEQYV. The CDR3 region has the DNA TGTGCCAGCAGCAATCCGGACAGGGGGTGTTACGAGCAGTACGTC.

CDR3 loop: CASRGLRNTEAFF. Here the CDR3 DNA reads TGTGCCAGCAGGGGACTGCGGAACACTGAAGCTTTCTTT. The J gene is TRBJ1-1, the V gene TRBV6-1, with D possibly matching TRBD1 (5 bases). Germline lookup yields CDR1 MNHNS and CDR2 SASEGT. This CDR3 has 13 residues. The ends were cut back, 6 bases at V and 1 base at J, with 9 bases in the middle.

V is TRBV2 and J is TRBJ2-1, with D possibly matching TRBD2 (5 bases). The CDR3 loop spans 15 amino acids. Germline V gene lookup returns CDR1 SNHLY and CDR2 FYNNEI. V dropped 2 bases and J dropped 2 bases, with 10 bases sitting between them. CDR3 bases: TGTGCCAGCAGTGAATGGACTGGGCCCTACAATGAGCAGTTCTTC. It yields the protein CASSEWTGPYNEQFF.

The chain joins TRBV5-4 to TRBJ2-3; 11 bases align to TRBD2. This CDR3 has 18 residues. Trimming removed 3 bases from V and 0 bases from J; junction bases left unmatched: 9. Germline V lookup: CDR1 SGHNT, CDR2 YYREEE (reference sequence). The CDR3 loop is CASSWGLADAPSTDTQYF. For the CDR3, the DNA is TGTGCCAGCAGCTGGGGACTAGCGGACGCTCCTAGCACAGATACGCAGTATTTT. Based on the CDR3 plus reference TRBV5-4 and TRBJ2-3, the full variable domain is ETGVTQSPTHLIKTRGQQVTLRCSSQSGHNTVSWYQQALGQGPQFIFQYYREEENGRGNFPPRFSGLQFPNYSSELNVNALELDDSALYLCASSWGLADAPSTDTQYFGPGTRLTVL.

This chain joins TRBV5-3 and TRBJ2-2, with 7 nucleotides matching TRBD2. TRBV5-3 counts as an open reading frame of uncertain function. V was clipped by 5 bases and J by 1 base; unmatched bases: 11. The length of the CDR3 is 17 residues. DNA of the CDR3: TGTGCCAGAAGGAAACGACTAGCCCCGAGGAACACCGGGGAGCTGTTTTTT. It encodes CARRKRLAPRNTGELFF.

This clone was found once. This sequence joins TRBV4-2 and TRBJ2-7, with 8 bases lining up with TRBD1. This CDR3 region has 15 residues. Per the germline V gene, CDR1 is LGHNA and CDR2 is YNFKEQ. The junction had 7 bases not matched to a gene; V was cut back by 0 bases and J by 6 bases. CDR3 bases: TGTGCCAGCAGCCAAGATAGGACAGGGACTCTCGAGCAGTACTTC. Translation: CASSQDRTGTLEQYF.

This chain links TRBV7-2 with TRBJ2-2, with 7 nucleotides matching TRBD1. This CDR3 has 15 residues. Trimming took 6 bases from V and 4 from J; bases not matched to a gene: 8. CDR1 is SGHTA, CDR2 FQGNSA, per germline. This chain's CDR3 is CASSFLPGGTGELFF. Written as DNA, the CDR3 is TGTGCCAGCAGTTTCCTGCCAGGGGGCACCGGGGAGCTGTTTTTT. The variable domain in full, completed from reference TRBV7-2 and TRBJ2-2, reads GAGVSQSPSNKVTEKGKDVELRCDPISGHTALYWYRQSLGQGLEFLIYFQGNSAPDKSGLPSDRFSAERTGGSVSTLTIQRTQQEDSAVYLCASSFLPGGTGELFFGEGSRLTVL.

This sequence joins TRBV19 and TRBJ1-6; perhaps TRBD1 as D (6 bases). The germline V and J ends were trimmed by 9 bases and 9 bases, with 21 bases remaining between them. The CDR3 is 15 amino acids. Looked up from germline, CDR1 is LNHDA and CDR2 is SQIVND (reference sequence). The CDR3 loop reads CASRRTDRWGSPLHF. Written as DNA, the CDR3 is TGTGCCAGCCGCAGAACAGACAGGTGGGGTTCACCCCTCCACTTT.

In its sample, this clone was seen once. The rearrangement joins TRBV27 to TRBJ1-2; unclear D gene. The CDR3 runs to 16 residues. Trimming left V 2 bases short and J 5 bases short, with 18 bases between. Looked up from germline, CDR1 is MNHEY and CDR2 is SMNVEV (reference sequence). The CDR3 DNA follows: TGTGCCAGCAGTTTACAAGCGGGGTCCACCCCTTATGGCTACACCTTC. Its translation: CASSLQAGSTPYGYTF.

V usage is TRBV6-5 and J usage is TRBJ1-6, with D maybe TRBD1 (5 bases). The germline V gene encodes CDR1 MNHEY and CDR2 SVGAGI. Trimming pared 6 bases from V and 4 bases from J, leaving 13 bases between. CDR3 length equals 15 residues. The CDR3: CASSQSRQYNSPLHF. The CDR3 DNA reads TGTGCCAGCAGCCAATCTCGACAGTATAATTCACCCCTCCACTTT.

As DNA, the CDR3 is TGTGCCAGCACCGGGGGACAGGGTAGAGGCAATCAGCCCCAGCATTTT. Translated, it gives CASTGGQGRGNQPQHF. The V call is TRBV28, the J call TRBJ1-5; TRBD1 matches 9 bases. The CDR3 contains 16 residues. CDR1 MDHEN and CDR2 SYDVKM come from the germline V gene. Trimming took 7 bases from V and 2 from J; bases not matched to a gene: 9.

The chain links TRBV4-1 to TRBJ2-7; TRBD2 is a possible D gene (6 bases). V lost 2 bases, J lost 3 bases, and 14 bases lay in between. The CDR3 is made up of 15 amino acids. Germline V lookup: CDR1 MGHRA, CDR2 YSYEKL. CDR3 bases: TGCGCCAGCAGCCAATCTCCATTCGGGGGCTACGAGCAGTACTTC. This translates into CASSQSPFGGYEQYF.

This clone was counted once. This chain uses TRBV7-9 with TRBJ1-5; D uncertain. Trimming took 5 bases from V and 2 from J, leaving 10 bases between them. Germline V gives CDR1 SEHNR, CDR2 FQNEAQ (reference sequence). The CDR3 runs to 14 residues. The CDR3 loop reads CASSNTEGNQPQHF. CDR3 nucleotide sequence: TGTGCCAGCAGCAATACGGAGGGCAATCAGCCCCAGCATTTT.